This TCR beta chain was identified during a study of cytomegalovirus exposure and HLA in healthy donors. Study information: The 90 to 150 validation repertoires, a later analysis reported, used the same platform as the 550 to 700 repertoires from the first cohort.

Trimming removed 5 bases from V and 1 base from J; junction bases left unmatched: 5. The CDR3 runs to 15 residues. Germline V gives CDR1 SEHNR, CDR2 FQNEAQ (reference sequence). This clone has only one observation. Assay: immunoSEQ multiplex PCR; the TCRdb copy retains only in-frame clones and omits some. The table has approximately 120,000 clones, about 91% seen once. What was sequenced was PBMCs. The V and J genes are TRBV7-9 and TRBJ2-3; the match to TRBD2 covers 8 bases. The sequence came from a woman younger than 35 in good health and CMV-seronegative. This CDR3 reads CASSIGLAGTDTQYF. CDR3 in DNA: TGTGCCAGCAGCATCGGACTAGCTGGCACAGATACGCAGTATTTT.